The rows below give T cell receptor beta chains drawn from one sample of a study of blood T cell repertoires in COVID-19. Method: immunoSEQ multiplex PCR; TCRdb's copy keeps in-frame clones and lacks some. The sample comprises 30,000 to 40,000 clones, approximately 84% of which are singletons, and approximately 3.4% rests with the top ten. Material: peripheral blood. The receptors were sampled from a man aged 65 to 79 with COVID-19, enrolled during active disease. CDR3s include the opening cysteine and the closing phenylalanine or tryptophan. The order of the fields is V gene, clone size, J gene, D gene, CDR3 length, CDR3 DNA, CDR3 protein. A D gene is named only where the DNA matches it firmly. Size is stated for part of the rows, as once, few or many counts, or as a class when the clone is expanded.

TRBV28	.	TRBJ2-5	.	20	TGTGCCACCCAAACCTCCCCTGCGGTTCTCGTGAAAAATTACCAAGAGACCCAGTACTTC	CATQTSPAVLVKNYQETQYF
TRBV5-1	once	TRBJ1-4	TRBD1	16	TGCGCCAGCAGCTCCAAGTCAGGGACAGGGAATGAAAAACTGTTTTTT	CASSSKSGTGNEKLFF
TRBV27	few	TRBJ1-6	TRBD1	13	TGTGCCATTAGTACAGGGGGAGATTCACCCCTCCACTTT	CAISTGGDSPLHF
TRBV9	.	TRBJ1-1	.	14	TGTGCCAGCAGCGTTTGGGCGACTAGGACTGAAGCTTTCTTT	CASSVWATRTEAFF
TRBV4-1	.	TRBJ2-3	TRBD1	14	TGCGCCAGCAGCCCAGGACAGGGGACAGATACGCAGTATTTT	CASSPGQGTDTQYF
TRBV7-2	.	TRBJ2-3	TRBD2	18	TGTGCCAGCAGCTTAGCGACTAGCGGGAGGGCCGTCAAAGATACGCAGTATTTT	CASSLATSGRAVKDTQYF
TRBV7-9	.	TRBJ1-1	.	14	TGTGCCAGCAGCTTCGACGGCGGGAACACTGAAGCTTTCTTT	CASSFDGGNTEAFF
TRBV5-1	.	TRBJ2-5	.	13	TGCGCCAGCAGCGAGCAGGGTTGGGAGACCCAGTACTTC	CASSEQGWETQYF
TRBV30	.	TRBJ2-7	.	14	TGTGCCTGGAGTCTGGGGGGTTCTTCGGACGAGCAGTACTTC	CAWSLGGSSDEQYF
TRBV10-3	.	TRBJ1-1	.	15	TGTGCCATCAGTGGCCGGGGTGGGTTTGACACTGAAGCTTTCTTT	CAISGRGGFDTEAFF
TRBV28	.	TRBJ1-5	.	14	TGTGCCAGCACTACCGGGACACAGAATCAGCCCCAGCATTTT	CASTTGTQNQPQHF
TRBV24-1	.	TRBJ1-4	.	15	TGTGCCACCAGTGATTCGACAGGTGCTAATGAAAAACTGTTTTTT	CATSDSTGANEKLFF
TRBV6-2/TRBV6-3	.	TRBJ2-7	.	14	TGTGCCAGCAGTTCGATTCTAGTGTCCTACGAGCAGTACTTC	CASSSILVSYEQYF
TRBV7-3	.	TRBJ1-1	TRBD1	13	TGTGCCAGCAGCACCGACCGGACAGGAGAAGCTTTCTTT	CASSTDRTGEAFF
TRBV6-2/TRBV6-3	.	TRBJ2-3	TRBD1	15	TGTGCCAGCAGTTACCGGGGACAGAGCACAGATACGCAGTATTTT	CASSYRGQSTDTQYF
TRBV6-4	few	TRBJ2-1	TRBD2	15	TGTGCCAGCAGTGACGGGATAGCGGGACACAATGAGCAGTTCTTC	CASSDGIAGHNEQFF
TRBV4-3	.	TRBJ2-7	TRBD2	17	TGCGCCAGCAGCCTTCTTGGGACTAGCGGCCCCTCCTACGAGCAGTACTTC	CASSLLGTSGPSYEQYF
TRBV20-1	.	TRBJ2-2	.	13	TGCAGTGCTAGTACCCAGACGGGCGGGGAGCTGTTTTTT	CSASTQTGGELFF
TRBV7-9	.	TRBJ2-2	TRBD2	17	TGTGCCAGCAGCCCGGGACTAGCGGCTTCGAACACCGGGGAGCTGTTTTTT	CASSPGLAASNTGELFF
TRBV19	.	TRBJ2-2	.	14	TGTGCCAGTAGTTGGCGGGAAGGGACCGGGGAGCTGTTTTTT	CASSWREGTGELFF
TRBV18	.	TRBJ1-2	.	13	TGTGCCAGCTCATCCCAGGGCAACTATGGCTACACCTTC	CASSSQGNYGYTF
TRBV5-4	once	TRBJ2-7	TRBD2	14	TGTGCCAGCAGCTCAAGCGGGAGTAAATACGAGCAGTACTTC	CASSSSGSKYEQYF
TRBV6-2/TRBV6-3	.	TRBJ1-1	TRBD1	14	TGTGCCAGCAGTAACCCTTCGGGACAGTTTGAAGCTTTCTTT	CASSNPSGQFEAFF
TRBV6-1	.	TRBJ2-3	.	15	TGTGCCAGCAGTGAAGGCGCAGGAACCACAGATACGCAGTATTTT	CASSEGAGTTDTQYF
TRBV5-6	few	TRBJ1-4	.	15	TGTGCCAGCAGCTCCACAGGTCGAGGAGGGGAAAAACTGTTTTTT	CASSSTGRGGEKLFF
TRBV24-1	.	TRBJ1-2	TRBD1	12	TGTGCCACTAAGACAGGGAGCGGCGGCTACACCTTC	CATKTGSGGYTF
TRBV14	.	TRBJ2-1	TRBD1	15	TGTGCCAGCAGCCAAGTTTGGGACAGGTACAATGAGCAGTTCTTC	CASSQVWDRYNEQFF
TRBV6-2/TRBV6-3	.	TRBJ2-3	.	18	TGTGCCAGCAGCTTACCTTTTTCCGGGACTTCACCCACAGATACGCAGTATTTT	CASSLPFSGTSPTDTQYF
TRBV5-1	.	TRBJ2-3	TRBD1	16	TGCGCCAGCAGCTTGAAGCGACAGGGTAGCACAGATACGCAGTATTTT	CASSLKRQGSTDTQYF
TRBV4-1	.	TRBJ2-7	TRBD2	16	TGCGCCAGCAGCCAAGCATACTCAGGGACTACCTACGAGCAGTACTTC	CASSQAYSGTTYEQYF
TRBV4-1	few	TRBJ2-5	TRBD1	14	TGCGCCAGCAGCCAAACAGGGGGCGAAGAGACCCAGTACTTC	CASSQTGGEETQYF
TRBV7-2	.	TRBJ1-5	.	13	TGTGCCAGCAGCTTAGGAGTGGTGCAGCCCCAGCATTTT	CASSLGVVQPQHF
TRBV10-3	.	TRBJ2-1	TRBD2	15	TGTGCCATCAGGGGACTAGCGGGAGGTGGCAATGAGCAGTTCTTC	CAIRGLAGGGNEQFF
TRBV19	few	TRBJ1-2	.	14	TGTGCCAGTACTCGGGCAGGGGCTAACTATGGCTACACCTTC	CASTRAGANYGYTF
TRBV29-1	.	TRBJ2-7	TRBD1	11	TGCAGCGTTGAAGACGCGGACAGGGTAAACTTC	CSVEDADRVNF